This TCR beta chain was sequenced during a study of T-cell reconstitution after alpha-beta-depleted transplantation in children. This clonotype was detected ten times or more. Unique molecular identifiers were incorporated when the TCRbeta library was constructed. Each CDR3 protein gets one entry after TCRdb re-called the PCR reads with MiXCR. This table has 150,000 to 200,000 distinct CDR3 sequences, around 6.8% appearing once. This receptor was obtained from a human donor who donated a stem cell graft to a child with Wiskott-Aldrich syndrome. This specimen consisted of PBMCs from the stem cell graft donor, obtained from the stem cell graft.

CDR3 sequence reads: CASIPATNTGELFF. The CDR3 DNA reads TGTGCCAGCATTCCAGCCACGAACACCGGGGAGCTGTTTTTT. The chain uses TRBV7-9 and TRBJ2-2; D unresolved. Trimming cost V 7 bases and J 0 bases, with 9 bases left between them. This CDR3 has 14 amino acids. Germline V gene sequence: CDR1 SEHNR, CDR2 FQNEAQ (reference sequence).